The 7 T cell receptor beta chains listed next were all sequenced from one sample in a study of graft-versus-host responses after intestinal transplantation. Using immunoSEQ multiplex PCR, the repertoire was profiled, and TCRdb retains in-frame clones only, with some absent. The sample contains roughly 25,000 clones, approximately 90% of which appear only once. The sequencing here drew on PBMCs, taken just under 40 days after intestinal transplant. Every receptor here comes from a human patient who received an intestinal transplant, so some T cells may come from the graft donor.

CDR3 coding DNA: TGCGCCAGCAAAGGAGCAAGCGGGAGAACCCACGAGCAGTACTTC. Translating it yields CASKGASGRTHEQYF. V gene TRBV10-2 combines with J gene TRBJ2-7, with 8 positions matching TRBD2. The CDR3 runs to 15 residues. J gave up 5 bases and V 7 bases, and 13 bases lay outside the gene matches. Looked up from germline, CDR1 is WSHSY and CDR2 is SAAADI.

In its sample, this clone was seen a few times. The chain combines TRBV14 with TRBJ1-3; D is uncertain. The CDR3 has 14 amino acids. The germline gives CDR1 SGHDN, CDR2 FVKESK. V lost 0 bases, J lost 4 bases, and 7 bases lay in between. CDR3 in DNA: TGTGCCAGCAGCCAAGATTCATTGGGAAACACCATATATTTT. This translates into CASSQDSLGNTIYF.

The genes are TRBV4-1 and TRBJ1-2; D is uncertain. Germline loops: CDR1 MGHRA, CDR2 YSYEKL. Trimming cost V 3 bases and J 2 bases, with 13 bases left between them. The CDR3 runs to 15 residues. CDR3 DNA: TGCGCCAGCAGCCATCGAATCGGACGGAACTATGGCTACACCTTC. It codes for CASSHRIGRNYGYTF.

The chain uses TRBV30 and TRBJ1-6, with 10 nucleotides matching TRBD1. Germline-derived CDR1 and CDR2 are GTSNPN and SVGIG (reference sequence). V dropped 5 bases and J dropped 7; count of bases not matched to a gene: 5. The CDR3 is 14 residues long. The CDR3 loop is CAWGTGVRNSPLHF. The CDR3 DNA is TGTGCCTGGGGGACAGGGGTGCGGAATTCACCCCTCCACTTT.

The chain links TRBV27 to TRBJ1-2; D might be TRBD1 (6 bases). Germline V gene data show CDR1 as MNHEY and CDR2 as SMNVEV (reference sequence). The CDR3 sequence is 18 residues long. Trimming removed 4 bases at V and 0 bases at J, with 21 bases between. CDR3: CASSSTTGMWSSNYGYTF. CDR3 nucleotides: TGTGCCAGCAGTTCGACCACAGGGATGTGGTCCTCTAACTATGGCTACACCTTC.

This sequence joins TRBV13 and TRBJ2-3, with a tentative D call TRBD1 (5 bases). Trimming took 0 bases from V and 0 from J, leaving 16 bases between them. The CDR3 sequence is 18 residues long. In germline, CDR1 is PRHDT, CDR2 FYEKMQ (reference sequence). CDR3 coding DNA: TGTGCCAGCAGCTTAGGCTGGGGCAGGGCACATAGCACAGATACGCAGTATTTT. Its translation: CASSLGWGRAHSTDTQYF.

This clone was recorded only once. The chain uses TRBV28 and TRBJ1-1; D remains unclear. Germline V gives CDR1 MDHEN, CDR2 SYDVKM. This CDR3 region has 13 residues. V lost 3 bases and J 1 base, leaving 6 bases between the germline ends. CDR3 loop: CASSFSGNTEAFF. DNA for the CDR3: TGTGCCAGCAGTTTTTCGGGGAACACTGAAGCTTTCTTT.